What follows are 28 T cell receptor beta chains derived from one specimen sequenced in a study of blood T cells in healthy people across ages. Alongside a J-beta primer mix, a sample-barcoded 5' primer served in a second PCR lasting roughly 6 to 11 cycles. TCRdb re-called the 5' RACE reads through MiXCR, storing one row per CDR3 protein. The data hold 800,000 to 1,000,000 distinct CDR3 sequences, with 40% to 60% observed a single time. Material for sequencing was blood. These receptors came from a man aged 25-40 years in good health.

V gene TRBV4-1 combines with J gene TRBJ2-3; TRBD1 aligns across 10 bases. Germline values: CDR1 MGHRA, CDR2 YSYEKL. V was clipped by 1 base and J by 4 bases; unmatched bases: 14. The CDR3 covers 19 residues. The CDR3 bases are TGCGCCAGCAGCCAAGTGGTTACCACACGACAGGGGGCATCAGATACGCAGTATTTT. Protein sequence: CASSQVVTTRQGASDTQYF.

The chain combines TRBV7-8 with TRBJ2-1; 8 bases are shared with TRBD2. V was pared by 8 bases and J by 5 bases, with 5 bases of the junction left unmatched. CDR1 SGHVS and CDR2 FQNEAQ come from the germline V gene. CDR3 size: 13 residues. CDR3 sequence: CASGGTRNNEQFF. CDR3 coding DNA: TGTGCCAGCGGCGGGACTAGAAACAATGAGCAGTTCTTC.

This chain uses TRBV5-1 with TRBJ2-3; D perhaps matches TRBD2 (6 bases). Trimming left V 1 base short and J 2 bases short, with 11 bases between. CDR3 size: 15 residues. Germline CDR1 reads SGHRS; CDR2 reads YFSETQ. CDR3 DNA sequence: TGCGCCAGCAGCTTGTGGGGGGTGCACACAGATACGCAGTATTTT. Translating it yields CASSLWGVHTDTQYF.

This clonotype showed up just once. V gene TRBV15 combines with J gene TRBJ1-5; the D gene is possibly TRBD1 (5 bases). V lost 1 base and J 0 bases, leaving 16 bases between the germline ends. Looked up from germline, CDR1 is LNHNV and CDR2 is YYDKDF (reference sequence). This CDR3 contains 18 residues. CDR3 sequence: CATSRVFVQGNSNQPQHF. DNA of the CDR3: TGTGCCACCAGCAGAGTTTTTGTGCAGGGCAATAGCAATCAGCCCCAGCATTTT.

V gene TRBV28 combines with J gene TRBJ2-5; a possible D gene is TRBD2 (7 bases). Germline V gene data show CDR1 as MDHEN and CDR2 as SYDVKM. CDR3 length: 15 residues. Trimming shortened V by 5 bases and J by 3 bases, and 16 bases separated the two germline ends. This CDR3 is CASSPLGGAEETQYF. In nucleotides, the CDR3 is TGTGCCAGCAGTCCTCTGGGGGGGGCGGAAGAGACCCAGTACTTC. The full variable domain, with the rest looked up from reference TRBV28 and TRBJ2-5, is DVKVTQSSRYLVKRTGEKVFLECVQDMDHENMFWYRQDPGLGLRLIYFSYDVKMKEKGDIPEGYSVSREKKERFSLILESASTNQTSMYLCASSPLGGAEETQYFGPGTRLLVL.

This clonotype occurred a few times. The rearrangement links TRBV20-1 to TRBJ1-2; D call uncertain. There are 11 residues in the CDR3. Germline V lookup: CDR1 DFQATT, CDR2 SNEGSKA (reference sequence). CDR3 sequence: CGTTDHYGYTF. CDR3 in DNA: TGCGGAACGACGGATCACTATGGCTACACCTTC.

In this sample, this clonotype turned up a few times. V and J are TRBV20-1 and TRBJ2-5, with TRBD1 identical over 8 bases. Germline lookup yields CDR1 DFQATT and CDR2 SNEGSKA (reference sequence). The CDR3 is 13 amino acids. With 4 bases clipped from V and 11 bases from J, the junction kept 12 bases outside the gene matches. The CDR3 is CSAKGTGLTEQYF. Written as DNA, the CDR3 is TGCAGTGCTAAAGGGACAGGACTTACAGAGCAGTACTTC.

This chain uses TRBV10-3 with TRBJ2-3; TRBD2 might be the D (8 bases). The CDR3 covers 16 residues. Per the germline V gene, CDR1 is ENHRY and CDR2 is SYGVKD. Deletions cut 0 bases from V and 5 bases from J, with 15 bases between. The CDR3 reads CAISESRGLAGDTQYF. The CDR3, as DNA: TGTGCCATCAGTGAGTCAAGGGGGCTAGCGGGAGATACGCAGTATTTT.

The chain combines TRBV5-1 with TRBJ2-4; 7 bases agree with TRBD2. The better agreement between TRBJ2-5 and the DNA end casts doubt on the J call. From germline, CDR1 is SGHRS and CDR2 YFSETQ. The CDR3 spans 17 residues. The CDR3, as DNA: TGCGCCAGCAGAGCGGGACGGAGGGATGTCAGCCAAGAGACCCAGTACTTC. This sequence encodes CASRAGRRDVSQETQYF.

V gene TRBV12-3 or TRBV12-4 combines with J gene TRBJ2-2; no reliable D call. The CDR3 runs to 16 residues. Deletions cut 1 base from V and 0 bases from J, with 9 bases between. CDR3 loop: CASSLGGPSNTGELFF. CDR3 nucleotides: TGTGCCAGCAGTTTAGGGGGTCCCTCGAACACCGGGGAGCTGTTTTTT.

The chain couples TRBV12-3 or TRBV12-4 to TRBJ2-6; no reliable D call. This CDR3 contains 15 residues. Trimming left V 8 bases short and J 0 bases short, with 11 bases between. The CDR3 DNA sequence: TGTGCCAGCCGCGGACGGACCTCTGGGGCCAACGTCCTGACTTTC. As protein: CASRGRTSGANVLTF.

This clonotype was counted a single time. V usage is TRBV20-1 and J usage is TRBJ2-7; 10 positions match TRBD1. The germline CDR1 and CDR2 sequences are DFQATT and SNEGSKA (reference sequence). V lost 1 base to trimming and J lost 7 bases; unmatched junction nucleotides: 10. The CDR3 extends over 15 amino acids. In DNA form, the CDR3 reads TGCAGTGCTAGAGGGACAGGGGGTACCTACAATGAGCAGTACTTC. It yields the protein CSARGTGGTYNEQYF.

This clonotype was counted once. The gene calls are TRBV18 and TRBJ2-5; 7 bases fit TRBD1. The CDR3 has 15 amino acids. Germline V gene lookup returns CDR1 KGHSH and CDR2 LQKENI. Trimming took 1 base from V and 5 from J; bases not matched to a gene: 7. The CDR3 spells CASSPQATGKETQYF. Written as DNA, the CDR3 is TGTGCCAGCTCACCACAGGCGACAGGGAAGGAGACCCAGTACTTC.

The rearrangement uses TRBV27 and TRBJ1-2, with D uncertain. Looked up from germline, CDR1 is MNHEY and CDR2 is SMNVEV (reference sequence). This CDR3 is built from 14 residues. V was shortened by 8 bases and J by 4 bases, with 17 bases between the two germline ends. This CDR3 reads CASRPMDGFYGYTF. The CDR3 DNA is TGTGCCAGCCGACCAATGGACGGATTCTATGGCTACACCTTC.

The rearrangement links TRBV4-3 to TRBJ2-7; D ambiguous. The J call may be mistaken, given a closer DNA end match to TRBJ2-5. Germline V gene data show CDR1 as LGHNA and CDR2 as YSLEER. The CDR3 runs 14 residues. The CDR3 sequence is CASSQDWRGETQYF. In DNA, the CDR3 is TGCGCCAGCAGCCAAGATTGGCGAGGAGAGACCCAGTACTTC.

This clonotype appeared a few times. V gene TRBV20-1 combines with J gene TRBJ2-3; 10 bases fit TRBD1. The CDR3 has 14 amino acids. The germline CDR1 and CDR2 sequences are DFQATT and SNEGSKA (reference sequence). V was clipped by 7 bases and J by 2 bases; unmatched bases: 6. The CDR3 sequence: CSGLGQGNTDTQYF. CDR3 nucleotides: TGCAGTGGGTTGGGACAGGGGAACACAGATACGCAGTATTTT.

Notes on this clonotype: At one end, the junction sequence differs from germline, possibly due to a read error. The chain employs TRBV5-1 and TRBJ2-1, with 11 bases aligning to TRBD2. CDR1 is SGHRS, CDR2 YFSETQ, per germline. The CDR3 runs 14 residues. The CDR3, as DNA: TGCGCCTCCCGGACTAGCGGGCGGTACAAGGAGCAGTTCTTC. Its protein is CASRTSGRYKEQFF.

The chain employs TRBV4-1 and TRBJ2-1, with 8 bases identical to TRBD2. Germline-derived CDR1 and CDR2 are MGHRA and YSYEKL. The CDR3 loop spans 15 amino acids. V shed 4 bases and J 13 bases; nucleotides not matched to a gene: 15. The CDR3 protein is CASSPAGDPRETQFF. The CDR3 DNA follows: TGCGCCAGCAGCCCAGCGGGAGACCCCCGTGAGACCCAGTTCTTC.

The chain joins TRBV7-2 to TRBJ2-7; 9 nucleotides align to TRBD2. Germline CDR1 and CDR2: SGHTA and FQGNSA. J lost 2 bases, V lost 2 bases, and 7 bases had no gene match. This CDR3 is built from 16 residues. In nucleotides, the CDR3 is TGTGCCAGCAGCTTAAGGCCCCAGCGGGGGGCCTACGAGCAGTACTTC. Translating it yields CASSLRPQRGAYEQYF.

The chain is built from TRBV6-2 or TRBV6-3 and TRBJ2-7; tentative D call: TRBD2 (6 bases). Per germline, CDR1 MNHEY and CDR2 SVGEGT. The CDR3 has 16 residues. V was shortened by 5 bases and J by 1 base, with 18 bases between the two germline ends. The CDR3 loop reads CASSPSRPRGSYEQYF. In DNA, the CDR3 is TGTGCCAGCAGTCCCTCCCGTCCACGGGGGTCCTACGAGCAGTACTTC.

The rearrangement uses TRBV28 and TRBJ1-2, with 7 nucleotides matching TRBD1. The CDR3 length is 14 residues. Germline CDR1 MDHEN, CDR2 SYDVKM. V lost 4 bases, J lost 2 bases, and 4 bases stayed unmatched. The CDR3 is CASSWDRSNYGYTF. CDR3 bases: TGTGCCAGCAGTTGGGACAGATCAAACTATGGCTACACCTTC.

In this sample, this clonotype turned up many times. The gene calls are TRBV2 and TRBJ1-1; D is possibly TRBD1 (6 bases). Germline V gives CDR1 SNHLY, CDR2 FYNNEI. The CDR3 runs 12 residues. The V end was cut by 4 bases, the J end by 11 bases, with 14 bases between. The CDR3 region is CASSVARDNAFF. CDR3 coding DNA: TGTGCCAGCAGTGTTGCCCGGGACAACGCTTTCTTT.

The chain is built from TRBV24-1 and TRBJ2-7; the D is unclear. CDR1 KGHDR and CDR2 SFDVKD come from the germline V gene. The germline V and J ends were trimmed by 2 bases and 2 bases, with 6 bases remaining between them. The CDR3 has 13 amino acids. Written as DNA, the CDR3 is TGTGCCACCAGTGATTCTATAACCTACGAGCAGTACTTC. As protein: CATSDSITYEQYF.

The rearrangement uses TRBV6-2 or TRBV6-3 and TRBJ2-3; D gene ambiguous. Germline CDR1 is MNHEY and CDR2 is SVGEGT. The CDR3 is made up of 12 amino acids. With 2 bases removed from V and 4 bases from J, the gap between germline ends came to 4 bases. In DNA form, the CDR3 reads TGTGCCAGCAGTTACATCCCAGATACGCAGTATTTT. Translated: CASSYIPDTQYF.

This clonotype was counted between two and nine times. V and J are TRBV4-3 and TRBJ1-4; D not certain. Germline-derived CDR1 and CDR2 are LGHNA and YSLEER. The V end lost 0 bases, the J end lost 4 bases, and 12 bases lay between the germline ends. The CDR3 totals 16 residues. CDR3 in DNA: TGCGCCAGCAGCCAAGATGGACGCCAGTTTAATGAAAAACTGTTTTTT. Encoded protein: CASSQDGRQFNEKLFF.

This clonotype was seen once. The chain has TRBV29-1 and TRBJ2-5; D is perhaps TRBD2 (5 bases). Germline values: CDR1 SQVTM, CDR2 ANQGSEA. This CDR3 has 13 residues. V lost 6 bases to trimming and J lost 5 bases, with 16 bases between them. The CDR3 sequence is CSVLKDSGETQYF. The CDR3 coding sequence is TGCAGCGTCCTTAAGGACTCTGGGGAGACCCAGTACTTC. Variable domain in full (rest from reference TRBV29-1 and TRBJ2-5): SAVISQKPSRDICQRGTSLTIQCQVDSQVTMMFWYRQQPGQSLTLIATANQGSEATYESGFVIDKFPISRPNLTFSTLTVSNMSPEDSSIYLCSVLKDSGETQYFGPGTRLLVL.

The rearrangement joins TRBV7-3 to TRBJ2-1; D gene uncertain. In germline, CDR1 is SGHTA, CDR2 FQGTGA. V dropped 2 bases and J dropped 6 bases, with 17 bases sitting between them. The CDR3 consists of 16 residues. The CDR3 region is CASSLLRRLSSNEQFF. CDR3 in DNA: TGTGCCAGCAGCTTACTACGGCGACTCTCTTCCAATGAGCAGTTCTTC.

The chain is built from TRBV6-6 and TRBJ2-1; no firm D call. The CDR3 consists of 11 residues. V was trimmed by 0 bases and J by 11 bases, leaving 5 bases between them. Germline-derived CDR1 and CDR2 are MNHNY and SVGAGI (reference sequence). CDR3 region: CASSYSGQQFF. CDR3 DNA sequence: TGTGCCAGCAGTTACTCTGGGCAGCAGTTCTTC.